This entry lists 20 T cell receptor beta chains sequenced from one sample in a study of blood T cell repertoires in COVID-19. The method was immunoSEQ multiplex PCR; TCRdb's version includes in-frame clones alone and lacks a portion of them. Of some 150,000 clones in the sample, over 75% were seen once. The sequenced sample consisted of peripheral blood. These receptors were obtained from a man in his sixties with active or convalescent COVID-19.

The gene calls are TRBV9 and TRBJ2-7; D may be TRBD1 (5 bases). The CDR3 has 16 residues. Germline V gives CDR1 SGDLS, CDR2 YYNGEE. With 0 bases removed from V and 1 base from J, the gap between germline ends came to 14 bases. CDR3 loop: CASSVDAGIASYEQYF. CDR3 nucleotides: TGTGCCAGCAGCGTAGATGCAGGGATTGCATCCTACGAGCAGTACTTC.

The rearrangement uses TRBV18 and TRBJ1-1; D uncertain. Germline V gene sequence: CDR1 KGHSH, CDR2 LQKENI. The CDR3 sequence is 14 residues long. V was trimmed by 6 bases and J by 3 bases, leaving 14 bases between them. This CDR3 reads CASSRATRDTEAFF. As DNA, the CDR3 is TGTGCCAGCTCCCGCGCGACCCGGGACACTGAAGCTTTCTTT.

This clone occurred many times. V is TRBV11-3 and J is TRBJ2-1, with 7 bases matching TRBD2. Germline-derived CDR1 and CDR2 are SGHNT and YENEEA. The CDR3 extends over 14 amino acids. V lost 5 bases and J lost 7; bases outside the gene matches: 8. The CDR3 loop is CASSPGGSANEQFF. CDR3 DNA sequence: TGTGCCAGCAGCCCGGGAGGAAGTGCGAATGAGCAGTTCTTC.

DNA of the CDR3: TGTGCCAGCAGCCCGGACAGTCTTCGGTCCTACGAGCAGTACTTC. It specifies CASSPDSLRSYEQYF. The chain carries TRBV7-9 and TRBJ2-7; maybe TRBD1 (6 bases). V lost 5 bases and J 1 base, leaving 15 bases between the germline ends. Per the germline V gene, CDR1 is SEHNR and CDR2 is FQNEAQ (reference sequence). The CDR3 covers 15 residues.

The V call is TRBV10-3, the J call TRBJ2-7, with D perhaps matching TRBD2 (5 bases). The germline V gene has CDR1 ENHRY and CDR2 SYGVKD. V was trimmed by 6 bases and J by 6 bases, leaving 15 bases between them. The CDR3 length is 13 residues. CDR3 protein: CAIRSDSEGEQYF. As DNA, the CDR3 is TGTGCCATCAGGTCAGACTCCGAGGGCGAGCAGTACTTC.

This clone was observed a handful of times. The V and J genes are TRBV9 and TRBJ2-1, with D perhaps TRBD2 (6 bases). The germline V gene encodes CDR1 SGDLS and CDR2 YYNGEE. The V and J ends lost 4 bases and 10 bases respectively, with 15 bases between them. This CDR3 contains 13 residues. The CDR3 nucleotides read TGTGCCAGCAGCAAGGAGGGTTTGGGCGAGCAGTTCTTC. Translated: CASSKEGLGEQFF.

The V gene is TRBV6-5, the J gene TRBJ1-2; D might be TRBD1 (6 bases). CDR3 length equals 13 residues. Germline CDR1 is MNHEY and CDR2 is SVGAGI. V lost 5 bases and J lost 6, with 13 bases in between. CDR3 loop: CASSLRGGNGYTF. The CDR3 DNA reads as TGTGCCAGCAGTCTGAGGGGGGGAAATGGCTACACCTTC.

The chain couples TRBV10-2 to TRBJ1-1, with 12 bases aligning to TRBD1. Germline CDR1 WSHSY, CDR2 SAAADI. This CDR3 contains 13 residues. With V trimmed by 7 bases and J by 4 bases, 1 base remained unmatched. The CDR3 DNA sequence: TGCGCCAGCAAGGGACAGGGGGCCACTGAAGCTTTCTTT. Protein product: CASKGQGATEAFF.

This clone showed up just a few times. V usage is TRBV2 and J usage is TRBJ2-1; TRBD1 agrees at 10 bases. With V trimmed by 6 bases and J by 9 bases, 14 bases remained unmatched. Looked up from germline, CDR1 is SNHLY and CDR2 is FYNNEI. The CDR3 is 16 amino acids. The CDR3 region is CASRLLRDRGPTEQFF. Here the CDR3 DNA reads TGTGCCAGCAGACTCCTCCGGGACAGGGGTCCCACTGAGCAGTTCTTC.

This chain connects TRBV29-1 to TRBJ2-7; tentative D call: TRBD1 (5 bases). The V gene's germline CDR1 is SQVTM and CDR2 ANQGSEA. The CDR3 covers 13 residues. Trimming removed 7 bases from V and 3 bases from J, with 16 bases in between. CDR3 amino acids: CSAGRGPDYEQYF. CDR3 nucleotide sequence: TGCAGCGCCGGTAGGGGCCCCGACTACGAGCAGTACTTC.

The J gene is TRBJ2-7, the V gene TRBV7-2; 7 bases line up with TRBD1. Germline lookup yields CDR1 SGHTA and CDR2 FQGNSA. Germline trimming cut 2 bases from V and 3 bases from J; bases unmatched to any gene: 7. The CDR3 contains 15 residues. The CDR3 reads CASSLSRQGRYEQYF. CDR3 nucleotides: TGTGCCAGCAGCTTATCCCGACAGGGCCGCTACGAGCAGTACTTC.

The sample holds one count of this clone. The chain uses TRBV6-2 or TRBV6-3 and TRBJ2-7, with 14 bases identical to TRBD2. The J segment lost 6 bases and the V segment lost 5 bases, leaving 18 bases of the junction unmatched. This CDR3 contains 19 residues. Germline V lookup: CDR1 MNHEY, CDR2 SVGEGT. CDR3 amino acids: CASSRDGPGLAGVLSEQYF. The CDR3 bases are TGTGCCAGCAGTCGGGACGGTCCGGGACTAGCGGGAGTACTAAGCGAGCAGTACTTC.

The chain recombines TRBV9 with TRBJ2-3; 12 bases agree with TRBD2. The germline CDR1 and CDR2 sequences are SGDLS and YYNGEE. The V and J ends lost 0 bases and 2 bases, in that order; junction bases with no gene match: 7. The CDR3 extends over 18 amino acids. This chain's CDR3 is CASSVVASGRAVTDTQYF. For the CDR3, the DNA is TGTGCCAGCAGCGTAGTGGCTAGCGGGAGGGCCGTCACAGATACGCAGTATTTT.

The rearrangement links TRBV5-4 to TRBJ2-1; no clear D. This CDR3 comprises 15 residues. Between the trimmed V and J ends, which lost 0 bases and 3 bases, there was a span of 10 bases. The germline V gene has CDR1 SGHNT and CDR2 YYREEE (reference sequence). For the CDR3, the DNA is TGTGCCAGCAGCTTGGGGATTCAGGACTACAATGAGCAGTTCTTC. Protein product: CASSLGIQDYNEQFF.

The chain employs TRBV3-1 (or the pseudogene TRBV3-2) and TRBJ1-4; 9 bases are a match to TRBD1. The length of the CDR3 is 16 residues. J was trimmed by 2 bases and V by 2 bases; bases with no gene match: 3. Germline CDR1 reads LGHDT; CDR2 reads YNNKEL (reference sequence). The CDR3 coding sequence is TGTGCCAGCAGCCAATTCGGACAGGGGACTAATGAAAAACTGTTTTTT. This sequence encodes CASSQFGQGTNEKLFF.

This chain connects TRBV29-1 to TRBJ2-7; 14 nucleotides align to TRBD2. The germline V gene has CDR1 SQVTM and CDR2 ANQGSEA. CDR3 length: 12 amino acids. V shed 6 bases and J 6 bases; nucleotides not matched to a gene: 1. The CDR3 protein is CSVGTSGSEQYF. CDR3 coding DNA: TGCAGCGTCGGGACTAGCGGGAGCGAGCAGTACTTC.

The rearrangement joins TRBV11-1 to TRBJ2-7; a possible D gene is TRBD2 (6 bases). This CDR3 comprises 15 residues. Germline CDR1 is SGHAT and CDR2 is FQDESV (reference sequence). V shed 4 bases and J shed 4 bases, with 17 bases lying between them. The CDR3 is CASSYEEGLFYEQYF. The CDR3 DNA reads TGTGCCAGCAGCTACGAGGAGGGACTCTTTTACGAGCAGTACTTC.

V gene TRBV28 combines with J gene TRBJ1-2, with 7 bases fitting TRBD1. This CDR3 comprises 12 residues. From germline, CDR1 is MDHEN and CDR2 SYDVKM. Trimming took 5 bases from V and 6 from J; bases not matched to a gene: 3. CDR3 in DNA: TGTGCCAGCAGTCTCAGGGGGGATGGCTACACCTTC. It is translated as CASSLRGDGYTF.

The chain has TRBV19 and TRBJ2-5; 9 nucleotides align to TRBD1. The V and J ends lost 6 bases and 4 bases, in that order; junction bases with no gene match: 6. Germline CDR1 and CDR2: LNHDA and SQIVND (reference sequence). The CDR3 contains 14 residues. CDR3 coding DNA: TGTGCCAGTAGCTCGACAGGGGGAGTAGAGACCCAGTACTTC. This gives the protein CASSSTGGVETQYF.

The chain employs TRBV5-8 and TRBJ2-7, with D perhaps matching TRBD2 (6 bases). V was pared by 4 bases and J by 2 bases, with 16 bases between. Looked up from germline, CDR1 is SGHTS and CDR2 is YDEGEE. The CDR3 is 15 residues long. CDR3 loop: CASSPAGGSPYEQYF. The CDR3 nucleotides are TGTGCCAGCAGCCCGGCCGGGGGATCCCCCTACGAGCAGTACTTC.